The entry below describes one T cell receptor (beta chain). Its specificity is not known. TCRdb's copy holds only in-frame clones and misses some; the assay was immunoSEQ multiplex PCR. The sample lists about 30,000 clones; roughly 96% were seen once. The data are from a study of regulatory and conventional T cells in RAG deficiency. Genomic DNA came from blood conventional CD4+ T cells gated CD25-low CD127-high. Germline CDR1 reads SGHNT; CDR2 reads YENEEA. CDR3 length: 12 amino acids. V was pared by 5 bases and J by 2 bases, with 6 bases between. Study-level findings and limits: Shorter CDR3s in all patient subsets; >90% Treg-Tconv overlap in Omenn. Treg unique TCR beta sequences were 90 to 100-fold fewer in Omenn syndrome and CID/AS patients than controls. Shannon entropy fell and Simpson indices rose in RAG-deficient patients.

This same sample was also part of a study on regulatory T cells. That investigation notes: Primers: 52 TRBV forward and 13 TRBJ reverse.

The chain recombines TRBV11-3 with TRBJ1-1, with no clear D. The sequence came from a human donor in good health. Sequenced: CD25- CD4+ T cells sorted from blood. CDR3 nucleotide sequence: TGTGCCAGCAGCCGGTCAAACACTGAAGCTTTCTTT. It is translated as CASSRSNTEAFF.